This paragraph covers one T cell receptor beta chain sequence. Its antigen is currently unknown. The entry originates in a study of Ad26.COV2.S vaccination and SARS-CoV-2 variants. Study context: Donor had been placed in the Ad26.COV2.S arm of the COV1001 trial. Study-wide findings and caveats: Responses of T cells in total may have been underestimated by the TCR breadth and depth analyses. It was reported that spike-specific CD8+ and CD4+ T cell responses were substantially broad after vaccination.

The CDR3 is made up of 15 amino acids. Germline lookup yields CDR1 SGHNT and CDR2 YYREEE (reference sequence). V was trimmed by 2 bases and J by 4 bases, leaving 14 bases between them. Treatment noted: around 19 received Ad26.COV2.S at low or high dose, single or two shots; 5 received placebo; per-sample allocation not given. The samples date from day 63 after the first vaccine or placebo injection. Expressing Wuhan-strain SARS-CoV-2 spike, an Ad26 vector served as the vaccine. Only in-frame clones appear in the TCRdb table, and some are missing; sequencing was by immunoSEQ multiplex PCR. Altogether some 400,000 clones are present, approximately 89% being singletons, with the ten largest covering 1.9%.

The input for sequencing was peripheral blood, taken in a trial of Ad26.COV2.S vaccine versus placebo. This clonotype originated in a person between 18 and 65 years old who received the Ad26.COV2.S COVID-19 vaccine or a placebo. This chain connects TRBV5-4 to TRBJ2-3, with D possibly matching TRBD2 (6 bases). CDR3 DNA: TGTGCCAGCAGCTTACTCGGGAGTGACGCAGATACGCAGTATTTT. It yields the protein CASSLLGSDADTQYF.